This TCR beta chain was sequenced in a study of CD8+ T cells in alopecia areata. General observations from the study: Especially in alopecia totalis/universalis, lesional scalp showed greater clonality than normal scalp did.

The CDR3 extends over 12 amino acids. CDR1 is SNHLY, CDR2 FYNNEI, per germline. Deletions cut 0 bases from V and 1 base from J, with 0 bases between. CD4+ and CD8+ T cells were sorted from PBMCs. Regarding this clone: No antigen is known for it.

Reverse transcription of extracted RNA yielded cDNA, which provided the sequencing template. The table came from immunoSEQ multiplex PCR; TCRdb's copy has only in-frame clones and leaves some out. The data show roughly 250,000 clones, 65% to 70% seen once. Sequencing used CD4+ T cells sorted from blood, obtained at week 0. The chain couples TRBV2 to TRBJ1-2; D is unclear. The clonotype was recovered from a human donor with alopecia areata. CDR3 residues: CASSEANYGYTF. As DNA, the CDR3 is TGTGCCAGCAGTGAAGCTAACTATGGCTACACCTTC.